This T cell receptor beta chain was recorded in a study of blood T cell repertoires in COVID-19 (dated by TCRdb to between 2020 and 2021). Some background on the complete study: The collaborator samples originated in the United States, Italy and Spain and spanned the acute and convalescent phases of COVID-19. Subjects who had been exposed to COVID-19, were actively infected with it, or had recovered from it provided the deeply sampled blood TCRbeta repertoires that made up the dataset. The material from the prospective study consisted of cDNA or gDNA derived from T cells, B-cell-depleted T cells, or PBMCs. Where HLA class I and class II types were available, the types were taken from metadata supplied by the sample provider, not from assay-based typing. The repertoires were released in a freely available public database meant as a resource for research on the immune response to SARS-CoV-2. The sample metadata nearly always contained a de-identified subject ID, COVID-19 status, age in years and sex. Samples came from the ongoing ImmuneRACE study (first 160 participants) plus 1,254 subjects from 6 global collaborators.

TCRbeta CDR3 regions were amplified from genomic DNA using the immunoSEQ Assay, a bias-controlled multiplex PCR. Per the authors' processing: Within the assay, amplification of reference gene primers was used to estimate how many nucleated cells each sample contained. To quantify the absolute abundance of each unique TCRbeta CDR3 rearrangement, sequence reads were collapsed and filtered. For each sample, productive Simpson clonality was calculated by taking the square root of Simpson's diversity index across productive rearrangements. TCRdb provides this immuneACCESS table in a form limited to in-frame rearrangements. Some clones are lacking; in checked studies, under half of them reflect an unresolved V gene, and why the rest are absent is not known. V, J and clone size were drawn from that table, and D and trimming were deduced from the DNA. The sample yields over 200,000 clones; about 90% were counted once. 10% to 13% of the sample comes from the top ten.

With regard to this clone: Its antigen specificity is not known. Per-base qualities were not stored, and no clone one base away is much larger.

Overall results and qualifications from the work: How much clinical and demographic metadata was included differed by source and by participant, and the metadata was provided uncurated.

Enrolling through a virtual design, the prospective study's participants ranged in age from roughly 18 to 90 years and lived across about two dozen United States geographic areas. Cohort assignment in the prospective study relied on participant-reported clinical history from a screening survey and a study questionnaire. ImmuneRACE Cohort 3 recovered participants were defined by two consecutive negative NP/OP PCR tests, healthcare professional clearance, or symptom resolution. In the prospective study, whole blood, serum and a nasopharyngeal or oropharyngeal swab were collected from each participant by mobile phlebotomists. Additional blood draws and questionnaires over an approximately 2-month period could optionally be provided by prospective study participants. Prospective study blood samples were shipped either frozen or at room temperature before DNA extraction. Sample: PBMCs or T cells enriched from blood (not recorded which). This TCR came from a man aged 25 to 40 who had recovered from COVID-19.

CDR3 sequence: CASSLSADFSTYEQYF. The DNA is TGTGCCAGCAGTTTAAGTGCAGACTTTAGCACCTACGAGCAGTACTTC. The chain links TRBV28 with TRBJ2-7; no D gene is confidently identified. The trim is 2 bases for V and 2 bases for J, with a gap of 16 bases between the germline ends. Via the germline V gene, CDR1 is MDHEN and CDR2 SYDVKM. From the cysteine up to the phenylalanine, the CDR3 has a length of 16 residues. Solely the CDR3 DNA is kept, with 48 bases framed from the first base.